This is a list of T cell receptor beta chains from one sample in a study of blood T cell repertoires in COVID-19. Sequenced by immunoSEQ multiplex PCR; TCRdb stores in-frame clones only, minus some. The sample lists over 90,000 clones, approximately 84% occurring once. The sequenced sample consisted of peripheral blood. The receptors originated from a man older than 75 with active or convalescent COVID-19. The CDR3 runs from the conserved cysteine through the conserved F or W. Each record gives: V gene, clone size, D gene, J gene, CDR3 protein, CDR3 DNA. A D gene is named only where the DNA matches it firmly. Only some rows state a clone size, as once, few, many or a class for expanded clones.

TRBV20-1	-	TRBD1	TRBJ2-7	CSASGTESSYEQYF	TGCAGTGCTAGTGGGACAGAAAGCTCCTACGAGCAGTACTTC
TRBV19	few	-	TRBJ1-3	CASSGLDRSSGNTIYF	TGTGCCAGTAGTGGATTGGACAGAAGCTCTGGAAACACCATATATTTT
TRBV12-3/TRBV12-4	-	-	TRBJ1-1	CASSFRASSEAFF	TGTGCCAGCAGTTTCAGGGCATCGTCTGAAGCTTTCTTT
TRBV5-1	-	TRBD1	TRBJ1-2	CASSYAATGEVEATF	TGCGCCAGCAGCTACGCCGCGACAGGGGAGGTGGAAGCCACCTTC
TRBV4-2	-	-	TRBJ2-5	CASSPGETQYF	TGTGCCAGCAGCCCAGGGGAGACCCAGTACTTC
TRBV5-1	-	TRBD1	TRBJ2-3	CASSHGQVQDTQYF	TGCGCCAGCAGCCATGGACAGGTTCAAGATACGCAGTATTTT
TRBV7-7	-	TRBD2	TRBJ2-2	CASSLDGGDTGELFF	TGTGCTAGCAGCTTAGACGGGGGGGACACCGGGGAGCTGTTTTTT
TRBV13	-	-	TRBJ2-3	CASSLDRSTDTQYF	TGTGCCAGCAGCTTGGACAGAAGCACAGATACGCAGTATTTT
TRBV12-3/TRBV12-4	few	-	TRBJ1-2	CASRLSGYGYTF	TGTGCCAGCAGACTAAGTGGCTATGGCTACACCTTC
TRBV19	-	TRBD1	TRBJ1-2	CASSIGDRANYGYTF	TGTGCCAGTAGTATAGGGGACAGAGCTAACTATGGCTACACCTTC
TRBV4-3	-	-	TRBJ2-1	CASSQDLGAGNEQFF	TGCGCCAGCAGCCAAGATTTGGGGGCTGGTAATGAGCAGTTCTTC
TRBV29-1	-	TRBD1	TRBJ2-2	CSVGQGWTGELFF	TGCAGCGTTGGACAGGGTTGGACCGGGGAGCTGTTTTTT
TRBV6-2/TRBV6-3	-	-	TRBJ1-4	CASSRDGESEKLFF	TGTGCCAGCAGTCGAGACGGGGAATCCGAAAAACTGTTTTTT
TRBV12-3/TRBV12-4	-	-	TRBJ1-5	CASSLGEGQPQHF	TGTGCCAGCAGTTTGGGGGAGGGGCAGCCCCAGCATTTT
TRBV7-8	-	TRBD1	TRBJ1-2	CASSLTPGQGSNNYGYTF	TGTGCCAGCAGCCTGACTCCGGGACAGGGGTCCAACAACTATGGCTACACCTTC
TRBV18	once	TRBD2	TRBJ2-6	CASSPPRGGLGANVLTF	TGTGCCAGCTCACCTCCCCGGGGGGGGCTCGGGGCCAACGTCCTGACTTTC
TRBV3-1/TRBV3-2	-	TRBD2	TRBJ2-7	CASSPPGGTSPWEQYF	TGTGCCAGCAGCCCTCCCGGCGGGACTAGCCCGTGGGAGCAGTACTTC
TRBV19	-	-	TRBJ1-5	CASSIAQGSNQPQHF	TGTGCCAGTAGTATAGCCCAGGGTTCCAATCAGCCCCAGCATTTT
TRBV4-1	-	TRBD1	TRBJ2-1	CASSQTGQGGSNEQFF	TGCGCCAGCAGCCAGACGGGACAGGGTGGCTCCAATGAGCAGTTCTTC
TRBV30	-	-	TRBJ2-2	CASPGTLNTGELFF	TGTGCCTCCCCCGGGACTCTGAACACCGGGGAGCTGTTTTTT
TRBV5-6	-	TRBD1	TRBJ1-2	CASSLPGQGAQGYTF	TGTGCCAGCAGCTTGCCGGGACAGGGGGCTCAAGGCTACACCTTC
TRBV2	-	TRBD1	TRBJ1-5	CASRLTLGQDNQPQHF	TGTGCCAGCAGGCTAACACTGGGACAGGACAATCAGCCCCAGCATTTT
TRBV19	-	-	TRBJ2-7	CASSWSTSYEQYF	TGTGCCAGTAGTTGGTCTACCTCCTACGAGCAGTACTTC
TRBV7-2	-	TRBD2	TRBJ2-2	CASSPTSGGAFVTGELFF	TGTGCCAGCAGCCCCACTAGCGGGGGGGCCTTTGTTACCGGGGAGCTGTTTTTT
TRBV9	-	TRBD1	TRBJ2-5	CASSPRTGEETQYF	TGTGCCAGCAGCCCGAGGACAGGGGAAGAGACCCAGTACTTC
TRBV12-3/TRBV12-4	-	-	TRBJ2-3	CASSPGGTQYF	TGTGCCAGCAGTCCTGGAGGTACGCAGTATTTT
TRBV6-2/TRBV6-3	-	-	TRBJ1-5	CASSSRPTINQPQHF	TGTGCCAGCAGTTCAAGACCGACTATCAATCAGCCCCAGCATTTT
TRBV2	-	TRBD1	TRBJ1-6	CASSFGQAASPLHF	TGTGCCAGCAGCTTTGGACAGGCGGCGTCACCCCTCCACTTT
TRBV5-4	-	-	TRBJ2-1	CASSLEQGWNNEQFF	TGTGCCAGCAGCTTGGAGCAGGGCTGGAACAATGAGCAGTTCTTC
TRBV5-8	-	TRBD1	TRBJ1-2	CASSLVQGARVLNGYTF	TGTGCCAGCAGCTTGGTACAGGGGGCCAGGGTCTTAAATGGCTACACCTTC
TRBV7-6	-	TRBD2	TRBJ2-5	CASSSTSGGAPKTQYF	TGTGCCAGCAGTTCGACTAGCGGGGGGGCCCCGAAGACCCAGTACTTC
TRBV12-5	-	TRBD1	TRBJ1-4	CASGLVQGAGEKLFF	TGTGCTAGTGGTTTGGTTCAGGGGGCTGGGGAAAAACTGTTTTTT
TRBV4-3	few	-	TRBJ2-7	CASSQEGGRRQYF	TGCGCCAGCAGCCAAGAAGGGGGAAGACGGCAGTACTTC
TRBV30	-	-	TRBJ1-5	CAWSRTYPGNQPQHF	TGTGCCTGGAGTCGGACATACCCTGGCAATCAGCCCCAGCATTTT
TRBV29-1	once	-	TRBJ1-4	CSVAASGGIGEKLFF	TGCAGCGTTGCCGCCTCGGGAGGGATCGGGGAAAAACTGTTTTTT
TRBV5-1	-	-	TRBJ2-5	CASSLTGLQETQYF	TGCGCCAGCAGCTTGACGGGACTGCAAGAGACCCAGTACTTC
TRBV11-2	-	-	TRBJ2-5	CASSSSLWQETQYF	TGTGCCAGCAGCTCTAGCCTATGGCAAGAGACCCAGTACTTC
TRBV25-1	once	TRBD1	TRBJ1-2	CASSAGQGYGYTF	TGTGCCAGCAGTGCCGGACAGGGCTATGGCTACACCTTC
TRBV28	-	-	TRBJ1-5	CASSLRIGKGNQPQHF	TGTGCCAGCAGTTTAAGGATCGGGAAGGGCAATCAGCCCCAGCATTTT
TRBV5-6	-	TRBD1	TRBJ1-5	CASSLHTGTGDQPQHF	TGTGCCAGCAGCTTGCACACCGGGACAGGGGATCAGCCCCAGCATTTT
TRBV5-1	-	TRBD2	TRBJ2-1	CASSSLAGGTNEQFF	TGCGCCAGCAGCTCTCTAGCGGGGGGAACTAATGAGCAGTTCTTC
TRBV2	-	TRBD1	TRBJ1-3	CASAAGQAGNTIYF	TGTGCCAGCGCTGCAGGACAGGCTGGAAACACCATATATTTT
TRBV28	-	-	TRBJ2-5	CASSTFRDIQYQETQYF	TGTGCCAGCAGTACATTCCGGGACATCCAGTACCAAGAGACCCAGTACTTC
TRBV6-2/TRBV6-3	-	-	TRBJ2-2	CASSFFLSGNTGELFF	TGTGCCAGCAGTTTTTTCCTTAGCGGGAACACCGGGGAGCTGTTTTTT
TRBV5-8	-	TRBD1	TRBJ2-1	CASSIQGAPYNEQFF	TGTGCCAGCAGCATACAGGGGGCCCCCTACAATGAGCAGTTCTTC
TRBV24-1	-	TRBD1	TRBJ2-2	CATSDPQGFYTGELFF	TGTGCCACCAGTGATCCACAGGGGTTTTACACCGGGGAGCTGTTTTTT
TRBV16	few	TRBD2	TRBJ2-1	CASSQSLAGGPLDNEQFF	TGTGCCAGCAGCCAATCGCTAGCGGGGGGCCCTCTGGACAATGAGCAGTTCTTC
TRBV19	few	-	TRBJ1-1	CASSAGVDPNTEAFF	TGTGCCAGTAGTGCGGGCGTTGACCCGAACACTGAAGCTTTCTTT
TRBV29-1	-	TRBD2	TRBJ2-1	CSVERGTYNEQFF	TGCAGCGTTGAGCGGGGGACCTACAATGAGCAGTTCTTC
TRBV19	few	TRBD1	TRBJ1-1	CASREPGQATGGMRNTEAFF	TGTGCCAGTCGAGAGCCGGGACAGGCAACGGGCGGCATGAGGAACACTGAAGCTTTCTTT
TRBV12-3/TRBV12-4	-	-	TRBJ2-7	CASNSGAGHEQYF	TGTGCCAGCAATTCAGGGGCCGGCCACGAGCAGTACTTC
TRBV7-2	-	-	TRBJ2-7	CASTPMAGLGEQYF	TGTGCCAGCACCCCTATGGCAGGCCTCGGCGAGCAGTACTTC
TRBV3-1/TRBV3-2	once	-	TRBJ2-1	CASSQKAPWFF	TGTGCCAGCAGCCAAAAAGCGCCGTGGTTCTTC
TRBV7-2	-	-	TRBJ2-2	CASSLGGRLGPGELFF	TGTGCCAGCAGCTTAGGCGGAAGGTTGGGTCCCGGGGAGCTGTTTTTT
TRBV28	-	-	TRBJ2-1	CASQGGAGSYNEQFF	TGTGCCAGCCAAGGGGGCGCGGGATCCTACAATGAGCAGTTCTTC
TRBV5-1	-	-	TRBJ2-7	CASSSTGLYEQYF	TGCGCCAGCAGCTCAACAGGGCTCTACGAGCAGTACTTC
TRBV2	-	TRBD1	TRBJ1-2	CASSEDQGTGRGGYTF	TGTGCCAGCAGTGAAGACCAGGGGACAGGGAGGGGTGGCTACACCTTC
TRBV10-2	-	TRBD1	TRBJ1-1	CASYRDRASNTEAFF	TGCGCCAGCTACCGGGACAGGGCCTCGAACACTGAAGCTTTCTTT
TRBV9	-	-	TRBJ1-3	CASSVGTAGNTIYF	TGTGCCAGCAGCGTAGGCACGGCTGGAAACACCATATATTTT
TRBV25-1	-	TRBD1	TRBJ1-6	CASTQGGQGNSPLHF	TGTGCCAGCACCCAAGGGGGACAGGGGAATTCACCCCTCCACTTT